The T cell receptor beta chain under discussion was sequenced for a study of blood T cell repertoires in COVID-19. Study details: The study drew acute and convalescent COVID-19 samples from the United States, Italy and Spain. The analysed material was cDNA or gDNA that came from T cells, B-cell-depleted T cells, or PBMCs.

The trim removed 0 bases at V and 2 bases at J, leaving 4 bases unmatched. Germline values: CDR1 LGHNA, CDR2 YNFKEQ. The CDR3 consists of 16 residues. Produced via immunoSEQ multiplex PCR; TCRdb's table is partial and in-frame only. The data hold 200,000 to 250,000 clones, with about nine tenths observed a single time. Enrollees, about 18 to 89 years old, lived in roughly 24 US areas. The origin of this receptor is a man between 18 and 35 years old with acute COVID-19. The V call is TRBV4-2, the J call TRBJ2-7, with 10 positions matching TRBD2. The material sequenced was PBMCs or T cells enriched from blood (not recorded which). CDR3 bases: TGTGCCAGCAGCCAAGATCCACTAGCGGGAACCTACGAGCAGTACTTC. Its protein product is CASSQDPLAGTYEQYF.